A selection of T cell receptor beta chains follows, all from one sample in a study of cytomegalovirus exposure and HLA in healthy donors. The table came from immunoSEQ multiplex PCR; TCRdb's copy has only in-frame clones and leaves some out. This listing includes more than 95,000 clones. What was sequenced was PBMCs. The origin of the receptors is a man aged 25-45 years in good health and CMV-seronegative. Both conserved end residues are part of each CDR3. Each record gives: V gene, CDR3 length, D gene, J gene, CDR3 DNA, CDR3 protein. A D gene is named only where the DNA matches it firmly.

>TRBV19|14|TRBD1|TRBJ1-1
TGTGCCAGTAGCAGACAGGGTTTGAGCACTGAAGCTTTCTTT
CASSRQGLSTEAFF
>TRBV2|11|.|TRBJ2-7
TGTGCCAGCAGGGAGGCAGCCGAGCAGTACTTC
CASREAAEQYF
>TRBV4-3|14|TRBD1|TRBJ2-7
TGCGCCAGCAGCCAAGCGGACAGGTCCTACGAGCAGTACTTC
CASSQADRSYEQYF
>TRBV6-5|14|.|TRBJ2-7
TGTGCCAGCAGACACGACAGCCCAGCCTACGAGCAGTACTTC
CASRHDSPAYEQYF
>TRBV18|14|TRBD1|TRBJ2-7
TGTGCCAGCTCGCCATACAGGGGGCCCTACGAGCAGTACTTC
CASSPYRGPYEQYF
>TRBV19|16|TRBD2|TRBJ2-2
TGTGCCAGTGGGGAGGAACTAGCGGGACCCTCGGGGGAGCTGTTTTTT
CASGEELAGPSGELFF
>TRBV11-2|15|TRBD2|TRBJ2-3
TGTGCCAGCAGCTTAACTAGCGCGCGCACAGATACGCAGTATTTT
CASSLTSARTDTQYF
>TRBV28|15|TRBD1|TRBJ1-2
TGTGCCAGCACGCCGAGGGACAGAGTGTCTGTTGGCTACACCTTC
CASTPRDRVSVGYTF
>TRBV6-5|16|TRBD1|TRBJ2-2
TGTGCCAGCAGTTGGTCGACAGGGTCGAGCACCGGGGAGCTGTTTTTT
CASSWSTGSSTGELFF
>TRBV19|14|TRBD1|TRBJ2-5
TGTGCCAGTAGTAAGGACAGGGACAATTGGACCCAGTACTTC
CASSKDRDNWTQYF
>TRBV19|15|.|TRBJ1-5
TGTGCCAGTAAGGCAGGGATTAACAGCAATCAGCCCCAGCATTTT
CASKAGINSNQPQHF
>TRBV19|15|.|TRBJ1-2
TGTGCCAGTATTCAAGCAGAACGAGGTTCCTATGGCTACACCTTC
CASIQAERGSYGYTF
>TRBV5-4|14|.|TRBJ1-1
TGTGCCAGCAGCTTTGAGGTTGACCCAACTGAAGCTTTCTTT
CASSFEVDPTEAFF
>TRBV19|18|TRBD1|TRBJ1-5
TGTGCCAGTAGAGTCCGGGACAGGAGAGCGGTTGGCGATCAGCCCCAGCATTTT
CASRVRDRRAVGDQPQHF
>TRBV5-6|15|.|TRBJ2-3
TGTGCCAGCAGCTCGGCTAGCCGAAACACAGATACGCAGTATTTT
CASSSASRNTDTQYF
>TRBV6-1|14|.|TRBJ1-3
TGTGCCAGCAGTGAGGGGGCAAAAGGGGACACCATATATTTT
CASSEGAKGDTIYF
>TRBV7-2|15|TRBD2|TRBJ2-2
TGTGCCAGCAGCTTACTAGCGGGACTCACCGGGGAGCTGTTTTTT
CASSLLAGLTGELFF
>TRBV11-1|16|.|TRBJ2-7
TGTGCCAGCAGCTTATTTAGCAGCGGACGTTCCTACGAGCAGTACTTC
CASSLFSSGRSYEQYF
>TRBV4-2|20|TRBD1|TRBJ2-3
TGTGCCAGCAGTCTAGAACAAGGGGTCGCCAACAGGGGACGGGCAGATACGCAGTATTTT
CASSLEQGVANRGRADTQYF
>TRBV5-1|15|TRBD1|TRBJ1-4
TGCGCCAGCAGCTCCGGACAGGCAACTAATGAAAAACTGTTTTTT
CASSSGQATNEKLFF
>TRBV7-2|13|.|TRBJ2-7
TGTGCCAGCAGTGGAACAGTCTCCTACGAGCAGTACTTC
CASSGTVSYEQYF
>TRBV11-3|16|TRBD1|TRBJ2-2
TGTGCCAGCAGCCCCACACCGGGGACAGACACCGGGGAGCTGTTTTTT
CASSPTPGTDTGELFF
>TRBV27|18|.|TRBJ2-1
TGTGCCAGCAGTTTATTGGGTAGCGGATTAAGCTCCTACAATGAGCAGTTCTTC
CASSLLGSGLSSYNEQFF
>TRBV30|14|.|TRBJ2-1
TGTGCCTGGAGTCTGACAGCTAATCCCAATGAGCAGTTCTTC
CAWSLTANPNEQFF
>TRBV10-3|15|TRBD2|TRBJ2-5
TGTGCCATCAGTGAGTCGGCGGGGGGGGAGCAGACCCAGTACTTC
CAISESAGGEQTQYF
>TRBV30|12|TRBD1|TRBJ1-2
TGTGCCGGAAAACAGGGGGGAGGTGGCTACACCTTC
CAGKQGGGGYTF
>TRBV18|16|TRBD2|TRBJ2-1
TGTGCCAGCTCAGCCGGGACTAGCGGGAGCTACAATGAGCAGTTCTTC
CASSAGTSGSYNEQFF
>TRBV13|16|TRBD1|TRBJ1-1
TGTGCCAGCAGCTTAAGGGCAGGGGGGATGAACACTGAAGCTTTCTTT
CASSLRAGGMNTEAFF
>TRBV6-6|14|.|TRBJ1-1
TGTGCCAGCAGTCAGGACTGGGCAGACACTGAAGCTTTCTTT
CASSQDWADTEAFF
>TRBV19|15|TRBD1|TRBJ2-2
TGTGCCAGTACCTTATGGACAGGGGGCTCCGGGGAGCTGTTTTTT
CASTLWTGGSGELFF
>TRBV19|11|TRBD1|TRBJ2-1
TGTGCCAGTACAGGGGGCGATGAGCAGTTCTTC
CASTGGDEQFF
>TRBV27|15|TRBD2|TRBJ2-5
TGTGCCAGCAGTTTACGGAGAGCGGGAGGAGAGACCCAGTACTTC
CASSLRRAGGETQYF
>TRBV19|15|.|TRBJ1-1
TGTGCCAGTAGTAGCATCAGGGGAAGTGGAACTGAAGCTTTCTTT
CASSSIRGSGTEAFF
>TRBV19|13|.|TRBJ1-1
TGTGCCAGTACAGGGGACCGCCGGGCTGAAGCTTTCTTT
CASTGDRRAEAFF
>TRBV5-6|15|.|TRBJ2-7
TGTGCCAGCAGCTTGGGGCAGGAAAACCACTACGAGCAGTACTTC
CASSLGQENHYEQYF
>TRBV6-4|14|TRBD2|TRBJ2-1
TGTGCCAGCAGTCGAGCGGGAGGGTACAATGAGCAGTTCTTC
CASSRAGGYNEQFF
>TRBV19|15|TRBD2|TRBJ2-1
TGTGCCAGTAGTACCTCCAGCGGGGACTACAATGAGCAGTTCTTC
CASSTSSGDYNEQFF
>TRBV2|14|TRBD2|TRBJ2-3
TGTGCCAGTAGAAAACGGGAGGGTACAGATACGCAGTATTTT
CASRKREGTDTQYF
>TRBV7-9|16|.|TRBJ2-6
TGTGCCAGCAGCTTAGTACAGGGAGCTGGGGCCAACGTCCTGACTTTC
CASSLVQGAGANVLTF
>TRBV5-5|16|.|TRBJ1-2
TGTGCCAGCAGCTTGGCCTCTGGCAGGACTAACTATGGCTACACCTTC
CASSLASGRTNYGYTF
>TRBV6-1|16|TRBD2|TRBJ2-2
TGTGCCAGCAGTGAAGTTCTAGCGGGAGTGTCCGGGGAGCTGTTTTTT
CASSEVLAGVSGELFF
>TRBV7-3|13|.|TRBJ1-1
TGTGCCAGCAGCTTAACCGTGAACACTGAAGCTTTCTTT
CASSLTVNTEAFF
>TRBV4-3|14|.|TRBJ2-1
TGCGCCAGCAGCCAAGACCGCAGGGGGGATGAGCAGTTCTTC
CASSQDRRGDEQFF
>TRBV4-2|15|.|TRBJ1-5
TGTGCCAGCAGCCAAGATTCGGGTGGCAATCAGCCCCAGCATTTT
CASSQDSGGNQPQHF
>TRBV11-2|14|TRBD2|TRBJ2-3
TGTGCCAGCAGAAGCGGGAGTAGCACAGATACGCAGTATTTT
CASRSGSSTDTQYF
>TRBV7-2|14|TRBD1|TRBJ1-6
TGTGCCAGCCAGGACAGGACACTTAATTCACCCCTCCACTTT
CASQDRTLNSPLHF
>TRBV7-9|13|.|TRBJ1-4
TGTGCCAGCAGCTTAGCTCATTTGGAAAAACTGTTTTTT
CASSLAHLEKLFF
>TRBV12-5|13|.|TRBJ1-5
TGTGCTAGTGGGAGGGGGTACAATCAGCCCCAGCATTTT
CASGRGYNQPQHF
>TRBV28|11|TRBD1|TRBJ1-1
TGTGCCAGCAACCGGGACAGTGAAGCTTTCTTT
CASNRDSEAFF
>TRBV5-6|15|TRBD2|TRBJ2-7
TGTGCCAGCAGCCGTAGGGGAGCGGGGAATTACGAGCAGTACTTC
CASSRRGAGNYEQYF
>TRBV4-3|12|.|TRBJ1-2
TGCGCCAGCAGCCAAGGGGGGGAGGGGCGGACCTTC
CASSQGGEGRTF
>TRBV29-1|12|.|TRBJ2-1
TGCAGCGTCCCTTTCTCCTACAATGAGCAGTTCTTC
CSVPFSYNEQFF